The 2 T cell receptor beta chains below come from one sample, sequenced in a study of T cell repertoires in cytomegalovirus infection. TCRdb analysed the reads with MiXCR anew, one entry per CDR3 protein. This table has around 100,000 distinct CDR3 sequences, around 10% appearing once. No antigen is known for these receptors. The sequencing input was PBMCs, sequenced either directly or after in vitro stimulation (not recorded which). Receptors were obtained from a human donor in good health (CMV status not recorded). Some clones in this sample may be carry-over from other donors' samples.

This clonotype was seen a few times. The chain carries TRBV5-4 and TRBJ2-1; unclear D gene. Germline V CDR1 and CDR2: SGHNT, YYREEE (reference sequence). The V end was cut by 0 bases, the J end by 9 bases, with 7 bases between. CDR3 length equals 12 residues. The CDR3 protein is CASSLDSSEQFF. DNA of the CDR3: TGTGCCAGCAGCTTGGACTCCAGTGAGCAGTTCTTC.

There are many counts of this clonotype. This sequence joins TRBV7-9 and TRBJ1-3; no clear D. CDR1 and CDR2 (germline): SEHNR, FQNEAQ (reference sequence). V was clipped by 2 bases and J by 0 bases, with 8 bases between them. The CDR3 has 15 residues. The CDR3 region has the DNA TGTGCCAGCAGCTTATGGACGAGCTCTGGAAACACCATATATTTT. This encodes CASSLWTSSGNTIYF.